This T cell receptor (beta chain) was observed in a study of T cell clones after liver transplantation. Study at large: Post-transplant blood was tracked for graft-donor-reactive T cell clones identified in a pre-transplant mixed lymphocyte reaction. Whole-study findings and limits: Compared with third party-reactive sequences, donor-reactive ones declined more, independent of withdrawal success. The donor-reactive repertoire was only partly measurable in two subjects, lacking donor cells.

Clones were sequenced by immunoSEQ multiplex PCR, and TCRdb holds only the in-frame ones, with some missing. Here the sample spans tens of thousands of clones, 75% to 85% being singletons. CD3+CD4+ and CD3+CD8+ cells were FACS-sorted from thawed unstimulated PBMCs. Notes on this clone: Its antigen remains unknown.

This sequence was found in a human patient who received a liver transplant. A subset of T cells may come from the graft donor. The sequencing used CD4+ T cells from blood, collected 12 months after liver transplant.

CDR3 loop: CASSARGGNQPQHF. CDR3 bases: TGTGCCAGCAGTGCGAGAGGGGGCAATCAGCCCCAGCATTTT. The chain has TRBV6-4 and TRBJ1-5; D might be TRBD1 (5 bases). Trimming pared 4 bases from V and 2 bases from J, leaving 9 bases between. Germline CDR1 reads MRHNA; CDR2 reads SNTAGT. The CDR3 runs to 14 residues.